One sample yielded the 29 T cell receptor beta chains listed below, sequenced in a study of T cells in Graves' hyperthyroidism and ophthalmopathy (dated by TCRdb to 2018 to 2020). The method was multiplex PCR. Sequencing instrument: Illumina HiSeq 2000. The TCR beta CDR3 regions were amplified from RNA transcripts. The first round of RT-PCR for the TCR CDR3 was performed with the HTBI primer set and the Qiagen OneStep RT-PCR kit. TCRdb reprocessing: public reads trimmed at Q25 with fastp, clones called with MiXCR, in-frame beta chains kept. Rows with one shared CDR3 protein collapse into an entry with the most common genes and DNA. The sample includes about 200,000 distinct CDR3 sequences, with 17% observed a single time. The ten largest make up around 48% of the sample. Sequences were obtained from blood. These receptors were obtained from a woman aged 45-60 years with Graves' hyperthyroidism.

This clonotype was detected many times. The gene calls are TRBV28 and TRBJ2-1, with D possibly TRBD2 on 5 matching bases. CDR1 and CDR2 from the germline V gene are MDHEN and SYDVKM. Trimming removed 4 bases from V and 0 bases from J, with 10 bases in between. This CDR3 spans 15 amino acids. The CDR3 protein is CASSSSSISYNEQFF. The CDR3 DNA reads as TGTGCCAGCAGTTCCTCTAGCATCTCCTACAATGAGCAGTTCTTC.

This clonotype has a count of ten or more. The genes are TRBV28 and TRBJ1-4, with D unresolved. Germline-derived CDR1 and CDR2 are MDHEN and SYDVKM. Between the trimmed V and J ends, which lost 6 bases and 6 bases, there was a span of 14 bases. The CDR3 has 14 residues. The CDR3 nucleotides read TGTGCCAGCAGGAACCCGGGATTAGATGAAAAACTGTTTTTT. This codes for CASRNPGLDEKLFF.

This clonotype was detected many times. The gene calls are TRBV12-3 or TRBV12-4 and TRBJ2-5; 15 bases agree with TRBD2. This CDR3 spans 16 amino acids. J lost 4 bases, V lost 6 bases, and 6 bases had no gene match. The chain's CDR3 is CASRAWGLAGGETQYF. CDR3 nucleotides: TGTGCCAGCAGAGCCTGGGGACTAGCGGGAGGAGAGACCCAGTACTTC.

DNA of the CDR3: TGTGCCAGCAGCGTTAAAGCCGGAAACATTCAGTACTTC. This sequence encodes CASSVKAGNIQYF. This chain links TRBV9 with TRBJ2-4; unclear D gene. The germline V gene encodes CDR1 SGDLS and CDR2 YYNGEE. Trimming removed 2 bases at V and 6 bases at J, with 9 bases between. The CDR3 has 13 residues. The complete variable domain, with remaining parts taken from reference TRBV9 and TRBJ2-4, reads DSGVTQTPKHLITATGQRVTLRCSPRSGDLSVYWYQQSLDQGLQFLIQYYNGEERAKGNILERFSAQQFPDLHSELNLSSLELGDSALYFCASSVKAGNIQYFGAGTRLSVL.

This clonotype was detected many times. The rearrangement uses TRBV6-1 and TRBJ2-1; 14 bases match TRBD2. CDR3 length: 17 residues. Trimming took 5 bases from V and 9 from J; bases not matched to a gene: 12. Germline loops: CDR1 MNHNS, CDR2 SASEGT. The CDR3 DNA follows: TGTGCCAGCAGTTACGGCGGGACTAGCGGGAGAGGAGGTGAGCAGTTCTTC. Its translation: CASSYGGTSGRGGEQFF.

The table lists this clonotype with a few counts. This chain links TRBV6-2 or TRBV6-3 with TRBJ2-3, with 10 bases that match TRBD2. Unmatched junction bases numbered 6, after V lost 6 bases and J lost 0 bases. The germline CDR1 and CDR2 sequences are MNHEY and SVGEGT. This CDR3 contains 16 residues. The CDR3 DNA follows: TGTGCCAGCAGCACCACTAGCGGGATGAGCACAGATACGCAGTATTTT. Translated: CASSTTSGMSTDTQYF.

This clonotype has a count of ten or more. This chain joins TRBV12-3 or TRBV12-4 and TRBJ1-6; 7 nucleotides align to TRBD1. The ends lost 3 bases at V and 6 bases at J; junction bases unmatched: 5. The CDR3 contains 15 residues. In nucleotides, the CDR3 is TGTGCCAGCAGTTTGGGGGACAGTTTTAATTCACCCCTCCACTTT. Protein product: CASSLGDSFNSPLHF.

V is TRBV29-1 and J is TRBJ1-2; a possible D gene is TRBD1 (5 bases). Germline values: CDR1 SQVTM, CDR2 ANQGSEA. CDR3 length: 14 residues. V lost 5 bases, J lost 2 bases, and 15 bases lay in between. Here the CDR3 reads CSVHGDGGNYGYTF. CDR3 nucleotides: TGCAGCGTTCACGGAGATGGGGGGAACTATGGCTACACCTTC.

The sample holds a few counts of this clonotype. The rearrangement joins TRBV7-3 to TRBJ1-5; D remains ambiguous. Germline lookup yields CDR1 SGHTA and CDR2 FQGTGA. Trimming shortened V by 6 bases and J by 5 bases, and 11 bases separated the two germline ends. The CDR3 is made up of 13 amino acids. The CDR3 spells CASSFDADQPQHF. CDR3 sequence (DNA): TGTGCCAGCAGTTTTGACGCGGATCAGCCCCAGCATTTT. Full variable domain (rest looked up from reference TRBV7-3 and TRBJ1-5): GAGVSQTPSNKVTEKGKYVELRCDPISGHTALYWYRQSLGQGPEFLIYFQGTGAADDSGLPNDRFFAVRPEGSVSTLKIQRTERGDSAVYLCASSFDADQPQHFGDGTRLSIL.

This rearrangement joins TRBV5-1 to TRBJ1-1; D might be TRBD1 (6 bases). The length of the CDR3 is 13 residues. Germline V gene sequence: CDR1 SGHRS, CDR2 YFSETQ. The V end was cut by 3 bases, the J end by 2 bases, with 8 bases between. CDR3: CASSSGDNTEAFF. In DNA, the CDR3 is TGCGCCAGCAGCTCAGGGGATAACACTGAAGCTTTCTTT.

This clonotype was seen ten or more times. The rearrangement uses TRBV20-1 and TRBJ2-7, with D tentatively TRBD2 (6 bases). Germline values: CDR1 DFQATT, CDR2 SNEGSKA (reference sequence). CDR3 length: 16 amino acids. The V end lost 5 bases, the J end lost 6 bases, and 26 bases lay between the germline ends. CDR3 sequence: CSAFDPLAPGVGEQYF. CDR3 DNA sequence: TGCAGTGCTTTCGACCCCCTAGCGCCTGGGGTTGGCGAGCAGTACTTC.

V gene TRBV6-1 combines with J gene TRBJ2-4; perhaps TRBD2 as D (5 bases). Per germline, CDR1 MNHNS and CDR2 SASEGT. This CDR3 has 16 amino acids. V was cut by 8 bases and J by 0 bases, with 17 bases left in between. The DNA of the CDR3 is TGTGCCAGCGGAGTGGGCGGACGGGGAGCCAAAAACATTCAGTACTTC. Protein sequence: CASGVGGRGAKNIQYF.

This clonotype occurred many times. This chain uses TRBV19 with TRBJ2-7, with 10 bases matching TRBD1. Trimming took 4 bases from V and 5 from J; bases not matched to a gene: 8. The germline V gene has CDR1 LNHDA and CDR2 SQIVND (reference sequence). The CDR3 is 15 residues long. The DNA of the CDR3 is TGTGCCAGTAGTAAGACAGGGGGCCGCAACCACGAGCAGTACTTC. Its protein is CASSKTGGRNHEQYF. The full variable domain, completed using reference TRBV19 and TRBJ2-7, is DGGITQSPKYLFRKEGQNVTLSCEQNLNHDAMYWYRQDPGQGLRLIYYSQIVNDFQKGDIAEGYSVSREKKESFPLTVTSAQKNPTAFYLCASSKTGGRNHEQYFGPGTRLTVT.

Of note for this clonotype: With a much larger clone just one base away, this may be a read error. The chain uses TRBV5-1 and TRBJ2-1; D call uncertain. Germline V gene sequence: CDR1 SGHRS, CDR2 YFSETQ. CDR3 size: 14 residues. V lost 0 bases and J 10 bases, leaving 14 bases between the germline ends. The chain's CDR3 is CASSLAGALDEQFF. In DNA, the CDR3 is TGCGCCAGCAGCTTGGCCGGCGCGCTGGACGAGCAGTTCTTC.

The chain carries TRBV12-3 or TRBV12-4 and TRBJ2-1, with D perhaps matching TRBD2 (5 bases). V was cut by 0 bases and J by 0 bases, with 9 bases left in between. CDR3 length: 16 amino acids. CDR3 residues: CASSLALGVSYNEQFF. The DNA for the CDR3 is TGTGCCAGCAGTTTAGCCCTCGGGGTCTCCTACAATGAGCAGTTCTTC.

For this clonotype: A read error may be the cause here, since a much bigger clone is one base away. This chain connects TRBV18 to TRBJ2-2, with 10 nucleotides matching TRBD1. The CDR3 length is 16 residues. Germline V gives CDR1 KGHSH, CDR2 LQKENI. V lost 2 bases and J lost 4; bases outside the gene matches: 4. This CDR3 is CASSPATGGITGELFF. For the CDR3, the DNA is TGTGCCAGCTCACCAGCGACAGGGGGCATCACCGGGGAGCTGTTTTTT.

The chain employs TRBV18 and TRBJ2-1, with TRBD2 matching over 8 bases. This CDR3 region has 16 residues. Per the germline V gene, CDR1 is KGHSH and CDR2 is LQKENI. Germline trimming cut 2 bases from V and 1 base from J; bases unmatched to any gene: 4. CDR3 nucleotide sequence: TGTGCCAGCTCACCAATGGAGCGGGGGTCCTACAATGAGCAGTTCTTC. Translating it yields CASSPMERGSYNEQFF.

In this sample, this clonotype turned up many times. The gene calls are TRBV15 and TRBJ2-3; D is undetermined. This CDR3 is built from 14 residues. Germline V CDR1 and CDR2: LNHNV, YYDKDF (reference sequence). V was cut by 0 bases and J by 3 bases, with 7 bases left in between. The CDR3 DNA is TGTGCCACCAGCAGAGATGGGCTAACAGATACGCAGTATTTT. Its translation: CATSRDGLTDTQYF. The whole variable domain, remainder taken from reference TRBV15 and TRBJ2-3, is DAMVIQNPRYQVTQFGKPVTLSCSQTLNHNVMYWYQQKSSQAPKLLFHYYDKDFNNEADTPDNFQSRRPNTSFCFLDIRSPGLGDTAMYLCATSRDGLTDTQYFGPGTRLTVL.

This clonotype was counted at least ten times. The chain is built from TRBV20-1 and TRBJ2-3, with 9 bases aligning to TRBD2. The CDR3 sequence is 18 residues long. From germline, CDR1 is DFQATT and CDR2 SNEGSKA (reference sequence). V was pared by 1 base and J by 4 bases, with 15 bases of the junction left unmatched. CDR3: CSARVWENSGRVADTQYF. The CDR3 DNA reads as TGCAGTGCTAGAGTGTGGGAGAATAGCGGGAGAGTTGCAGATACGCAGTATTTT.

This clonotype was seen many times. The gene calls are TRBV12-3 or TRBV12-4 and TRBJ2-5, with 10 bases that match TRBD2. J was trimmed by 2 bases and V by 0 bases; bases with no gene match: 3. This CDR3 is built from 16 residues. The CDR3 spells CASSLASGRLQETQYF. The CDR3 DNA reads TGTGCCAGCAGTTTAGCTAGCGGGAGGTTGCAAGAGACCCAGTACTTC.

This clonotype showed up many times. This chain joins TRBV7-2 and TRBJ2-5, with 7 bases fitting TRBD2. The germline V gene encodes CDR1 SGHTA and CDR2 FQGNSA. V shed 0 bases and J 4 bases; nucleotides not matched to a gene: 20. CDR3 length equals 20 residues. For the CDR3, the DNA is TGTGCCAGCAGCTTAGCGGGCCTTGTTGGAGGGAGGGCCGGGGGAGAGACCCAGTACTTC. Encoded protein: CASSLAGLVGGRAGGETQYF.

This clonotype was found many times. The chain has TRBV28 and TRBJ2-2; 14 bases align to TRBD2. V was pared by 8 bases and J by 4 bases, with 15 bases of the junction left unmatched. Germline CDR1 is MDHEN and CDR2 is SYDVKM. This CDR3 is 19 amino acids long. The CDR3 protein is CASRRYPGLAGAPTGELFF. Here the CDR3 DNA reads TGTGCCAGCCGACGATATCCGGGACTAGCGGGAGCCCCCACCGGGGAGCTGTTTTTT.

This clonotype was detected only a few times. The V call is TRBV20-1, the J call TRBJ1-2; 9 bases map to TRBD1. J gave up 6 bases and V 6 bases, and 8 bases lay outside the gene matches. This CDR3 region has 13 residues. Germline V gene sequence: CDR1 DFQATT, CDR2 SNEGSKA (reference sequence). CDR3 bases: TGCAGTGCAAACCGGGACAGGGACCATGGCTACACCTTC. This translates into CSANRDRDHGYTF.

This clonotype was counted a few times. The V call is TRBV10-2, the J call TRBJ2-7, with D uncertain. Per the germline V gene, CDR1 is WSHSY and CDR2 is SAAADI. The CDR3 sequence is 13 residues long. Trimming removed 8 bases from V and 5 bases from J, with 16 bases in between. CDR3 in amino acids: CASERVAEDEQYF. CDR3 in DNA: TGCGCCAGCGAACGGGTTGCTGAAGACGAGCAGTACTTC.

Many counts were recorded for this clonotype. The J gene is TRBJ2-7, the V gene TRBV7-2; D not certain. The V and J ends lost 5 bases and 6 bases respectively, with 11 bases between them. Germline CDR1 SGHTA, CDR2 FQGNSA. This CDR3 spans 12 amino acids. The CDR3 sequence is CASSRALSEQYF. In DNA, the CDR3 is TGTGCCAGCAGCCGCGCCCTATCCGAGCAGTACTTC.

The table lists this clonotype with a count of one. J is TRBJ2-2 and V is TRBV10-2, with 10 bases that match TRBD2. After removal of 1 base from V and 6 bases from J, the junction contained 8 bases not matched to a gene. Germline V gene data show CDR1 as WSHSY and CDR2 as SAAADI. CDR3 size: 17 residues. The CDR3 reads CASSEWASGSGSGELFF. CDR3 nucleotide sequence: TGCGCCAGCAGTGAGTGGGCTAGCGGGAGTGGGTCCGGGGAGCTGTTTTTT.

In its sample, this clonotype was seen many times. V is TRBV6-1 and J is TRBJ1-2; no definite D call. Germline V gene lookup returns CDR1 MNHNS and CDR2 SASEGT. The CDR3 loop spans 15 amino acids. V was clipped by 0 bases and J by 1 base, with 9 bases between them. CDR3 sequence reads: CASSEALAVNYGYTF. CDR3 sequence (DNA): TGTGCCAGCAGTGAAGCGTTGGCAGTTAACTATGGCTACACCTTC.

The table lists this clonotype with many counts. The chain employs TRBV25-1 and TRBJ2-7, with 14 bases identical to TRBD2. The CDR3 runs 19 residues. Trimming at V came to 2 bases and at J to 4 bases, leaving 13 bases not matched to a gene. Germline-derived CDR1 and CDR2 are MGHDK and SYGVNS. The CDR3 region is CASSEVYRGLAGAEYEQYF. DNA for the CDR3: TGTGCCAGCAGTGAAGTCTACCGGGGACTAGCGGGAGCTGAGTACGAGCAGTACTTC.

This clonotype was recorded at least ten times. The CDR3 nucleotides are TGTGCCAGCAGCGTAGAATCCTCGTCCCTCTATGGCTACACCTTC. It is translated as CASSVESSSLYGYTF. The chain links TRBV9 to TRBJ1-2; no clear D gene. The CDR3 sequence is 15 residues long. V was clipped by 0 bases and J by 4 bases, with 13 bases between them. Germline CDR1 SGDLS, CDR2 YYNGEE.